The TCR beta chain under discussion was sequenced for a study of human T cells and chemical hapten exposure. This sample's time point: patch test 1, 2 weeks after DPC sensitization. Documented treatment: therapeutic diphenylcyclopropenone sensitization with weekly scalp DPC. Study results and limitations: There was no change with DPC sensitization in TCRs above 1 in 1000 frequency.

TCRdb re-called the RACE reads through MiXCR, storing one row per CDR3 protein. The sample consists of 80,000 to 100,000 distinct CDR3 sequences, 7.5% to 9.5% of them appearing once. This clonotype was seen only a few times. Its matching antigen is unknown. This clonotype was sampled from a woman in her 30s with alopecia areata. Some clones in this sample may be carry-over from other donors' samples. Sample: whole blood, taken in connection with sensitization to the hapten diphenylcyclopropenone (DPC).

CDR3 sequence: CASSWGAVFGANVLTF. DNA of the CDR3: TGTGCCAGCAGTTGGGGGGCCGTATTTGGGGCCAACGTCCTGACTTTC. J is TRBJ2-6 and V is TRBV12-3 or TRBV12-4, with D possibly called TRBD1 or TRBD2 (6 bases each). The CDR3 spans 16 residues. Trimming stripped 4 bases from V and 3 bases from J, with 13 bases between.